The source of this T cell receptor (beta chain) is a study of blood T cell repertoires in COVID-19. Study as a whole: The analysed material was cDNA or gDNA that came from T cells, B-cell-depleted T cells, or PBMCs.

Assay: immunoSEQ multiplex PCR; the TCRdb copy retains only in-frame clones and omits some. The sample shows some 250,000 clones, around 88% of them seen only once. The specimen sequenced was peripheral blood. This TCR was recovered from a man aged 35-49 years with active or convalescent COVID-19.

CDR3: CASSPGGRGFAYEQYF. Here the CDR3 DNA reads TGCGCCAGCAGCCCCGGTGGGCGGGGGTTTGCCTACGAGCAGTACTTC. The V and J genes are TRBV4-1 and TRBJ2-7; 7 bases are a match to TRBD2. Germline CDR1 is MGHRA and CDR2 is YSYEKL. The CDR3 is made up of 16 amino acids. The J segment lost 2 bases and the V segment lost 4 bases, leaving 11 bases of the junction unmatched.